Listed below are T cell receptor beta chains from one sample, sequenced in a study of beta chain features in type 1 diabetes. Method: immunoSEQ multiplex PCR; TCRdb's copy keeps in-frame clones and lacks some. The sample holds about 180,000 clones; 6.5% to 8.5% are singletons and the top ten take roughly 0.5%. Sequenced: central memory CD4+ T cells from blood. The receptors were gathered from a man younger than 35 with type 1 diabetes. The CDR3 runs from the conserved cysteine through the conserved F or W. D genes are given only for firm matches. Only part of the rows carry a size: once, few, many, or a class if the clone is expanded.

D: TRBD2
size: few
V: TRBV10-3
J: TRBJ2-3
DNA: TGTGCCATCAGTGATATCGGGGGGGTTGAGGAAGATACGCAGTATTTT
CDR3: CAISDIGGVEEDTQYF

D: NA
size: NA
V: TRBV9
J: TRBJ2-3
DNA: TGTGCCAGCAGCGTACAAAGCTTATACACAGATACGCAGTATTTT
CDR3: CASSVQSLYTDTQYF

D: TRBD2
size: few
V: TRBV2
J: TRBJ2-1
DNA: TGTGCCAGCAAAACTAGCGGGAGAAGCAATGAGCAGTTCTTC
CDR3: CASKTSGRSNEQFF

D: TRBD1
size: NA
V: TRBV29-1
J: TRBJ1-5
DNA: TGCAGCGTTACAACAGGGGCCGTCAATCAGCCCCAGCATTTT
CDR3: CSVTTGAVNQPQHF

D: NA
size: few
V: TRBV4-3
J: TRBJ1-6
DNA: TGCGCCAGCAGCCAAGCTGCGGGCGCTGATAATTCACCCCTCCACTTT
CDR3: CASSQAAGADNSPLHF

D: NA
size: few
V: TRBV15
J: TRBJ2-3
DNA: TGTGCCACCAGCAGAGAGGGACAAGGAGCAGATACGCAGTATTTT
CDR3: CATSREGQGADTQYF

D: NA
size: few
V: TRBV14
J: TRBJ1-1
DNA: TGTGCCAGCAGCCAAGATCAGGGCGTAGGAGCTTTCTTT
CDR3: CASSQDQGVGAFF

D: NA
size: many
V: TRBV5-1
J: TRBJ2-3
DNA: TGCGCCAGCAGCTTGGGCGGCGTCGAAGATACGCAGTATTTT
CDR3: CASSLGGVEDTQYF

D: TRBD2
size: NA
V: TRBV6-1
J: TRBJ2-3
DNA: TGTGCGGTGCGGGAGGGAGCCACAGATACGCAGTATTTT
CDR3: CAVREGATDTQYF

D: NA
size: NA
V: TRBV5-5
J: TRBJ1-1
DNA: TGTGCCAGCAGCTTGGCGCCAGGGATCTCCTCCTTAGCTTTCTTT
CDR3: CASSLAPGISSLAFF

D: NA
size: few
V: TRBV7-9
J: TRBJ2-7
DNA: TGTGCCAGCAGCTTAGATGGACACTCCTACGAGCAGTACTTC
CDR3: CASSLDGHSYEQYF

D: NA
size: few
V: TRBV2
J: TRBJ2-6
DNA: TGTGCCAGCAATCGGGTCCCTCTTTCCTCTGGGGCCAACGTCCTGACTTTC
CDR3: CASNRVPLSSGANVLTF

D: NA
size: NA
V: TRBV6-5
J: TRBJ2-3
DNA: TGTGCCAGCAGTTACGACACGAGCACAGATACGCAGTATTTT
CDR3: CASSYDTSTDTQYF

D: TRBD2
size: NA
V: TRBV7-9
J: TRBJ2-5
DNA: TGTGCCAGCAGCTTAGCCGGGAGGGAGACCCAGTACTTC
CDR3: CASSLAGRETQYF

D: TRBD1
size: few
V: TRBV28
J: TRBJ2-6
DNA: TGTGCCAGCAGTTTAGAAGTTGGGACAGGGGAGGCCAACGTCCTGACTTTC
CDR3: CASSLEVGTGEANVLTF

D: TRBD2
size: few
V: TRBV30
J: TRBJ2-1
DNA: TGTGCCTGGAGTGTCCGGGGGAGGGATGAGCAGTTCTTC
CDR3: CAWSVRGRDEQFF

D: NA
size: NA
V: TRBV28
J: TRBJ1-5
DNA: TGTGCCAGTCAGGGGAGCAATCAGCCCCAGCATTTT
CDR3: CASQGSNQPQHF

D: NA
size: few
V: TRBV10-3
J: TRBJ2-3
DNA: TGTGCCATCACGAGGACTAGCACAGATACGCAGTATTTT
CDR3: CAITRTSTDTQYF

D: TRBD2
size: few
V: TRBV11-2
J: TRBJ2-5
DNA: TGTGCCAGCAGCTTAATGGGGACTACGGAGACCCAGTACTTC
CDR3: CASSLMGTTETQYF

D: NA
size: many
V: TRBV14
J: TRBJ2-1
DNA: TGTGCCAGCAGCCTGGCGGGTGAGCAGTTCTTC
CDR3: CASSLAGEQFF

D: NA
size: NA
V: TRBV2
J: TRBJ2-4
DNA: TGTGCCAGCAGTGCGGGGAGGAACATTCAGTACTTC
CDR3: CASSAGRNIQYF

D: NA
size: few
V: TRBV28
J: TRBJ2-1
DNA: TGTGCCAGCAGTTCCCCTAGCGCATACAATGAGCAGTTCTTC
CDR3: CASSSPSAYNEQFF

D: NA
size: few
V: TRBV29-1
J: TRBJ2-3
DNA: TGCAGCGTGGGGGGGCACCCCTACACAGATACGCAGTATTTT
CDR3: CSVGGHPYTDTQYF

D: TRBD2
size: NA
V: TRBV11-2
J: TRBJ2-7
DNA: TGTGCCAGCAGCTTAACTAGCGTACTATCCTACGAGCAGTACTTC
CDR3: CASSLTSVLSYEQYF

D: NA
size: NA
V: TRBV20-1
J: TRBJ2-1
DNA: TGCAGTGCCGGTGAGAGGTATGAGCAGTTCTTC
CDR3: CSAGERYEQFF

D: TRBD2
size: many
V: TRBV5-1
J: TRBJ2-7
DNA: TGCGCCAGCAGCCCAGCGGGAGGTCAGGTCGAGCAGTACTTC
CDR3: CASSPAGGQVEQYF

D: NA
size: NA
V: TRBV30
J: TRBJ2-5
DNA: TGTGCCTGGAGTGTACGAGGGGGGGCGGAGACCCAGTACTTC
CDR3: CAWSVRGGAETQYF

D: TRBD1
size: few
V: TRBV5-1
J: TRBJ1-1
DNA: TGCGCCAGCAGCGACGGGACAGGCCAGACCACTGAAGCTTTCTTT
CDR3: CASSDGTGQTTEAFF

D: TRBD1
size: NA
V: TRBV7-8
J: TRBJ1-5
DNA: TGTGCCAGCAGCTGGGACAGGGGTAATCAGCCCCAGCATTTT
CDR3: CASSWDRGNQPQHF

D: TRBD1
size: few
V: TRBV2
J: TRBJ2-7
DNA: TGTGCCAGCGCGGGACAGGCCTACGAGCAGTACTTC
CDR3: CASAGQAYEQYF

D: NA
size: NA
V: TRBV30
J: TRBJ1-5
DNA: TGTGCCTGGAGTGTATCGGGAGGGAATCAGCCCCAGCATTTT
CDR3: CAWSVSGGNQPQHF

D: NA
size: NA
V: TRBV14
J: TRBJ2-3
DNA: TGTGCCAGCAGCCAAGCCTTGGGAGGCACAGATACGCAGTATTTT
CDR3: CASSQALGGTDTQYF

D: NA
size: few
V: TRBV30
J: TRBJ2-7
DNA: TGTGCCTGGAGTGTACAAGTAGCACCCTGGCACGAGCAGTACTTC
CDR3: CAWSVQVAPWHEQYF

D: NA
size: few
V: TRBV7-9
J: TRBJ2-4
DNA: TGTGCCAGCAGCCCCCGCGGGCTACGTGACATTCAGTACTTC
CDR3: CASSPRGLRDIQYF

D: TRBD1
size: NA
V: TRBV18
J: TRBJ1-1
DNA: TGTGCCAGCTCACCGATGACAGGGCGGACTGAAGCTTTCTTT
CDR3: CASSPMTGRTEAFF

D: NA
size: NA
V: TRBV28
J: TRBJ2-2
DNA: TGTGCCAGCAGTTTCGGGGGAGCCGCGAACACCGGGGAGCTGTTTTTT
CDR3: CASSFGGAANTGELFF

D: NA
size: NA
V: TRBV27
J: TRBJ2-1
DNA: TGTGCCAGCACCCCAACGCGTCTCTCCTACAATGAGCAGTTCTTC
CDR3: CASTPTRLSYNEQFF

D: NA
size: NA
V: TRBV10-3
J: TRBJ2-5
DNA: TGTGCCATCAGTGAGTCAGGAAGGGGCGGAGAGACCCAGTACTTC
CDR3: CAISESGRGGETQYF

D: NA
size: NA
V: TRBV18
J: TRBJ2-7
DNA: TGTGCCAGCTCGCCATTCGCGGGTCCCTCCTACGAGCAGTACTTC
CDR3: CASSPFAGPSYEQYF

D: TRBD2
size: NA
V: TRBV28
J: TRBJ2-1
DNA: TGTGCCAGCAGTTTCATGGGACTAGATTGGAATGAGCAGTTCTTC
CDR3: CASSFMGLDWNEQFF

D: NA
size: few
V: TRBV11-2
J: TRBJ2-3
DNA: TGTGCCAGCAGCTCAACTACCACAGATACGCAGTATTTT
CDR3: CASSSTTTDTQYF

D: TRBD1
size: NA
V: TRBV7-2
J: TRBJ2-5
DNA: TGTGCCAGCAGCCGGGACAGGCAAGAGACCCAGTACTTC
CDR3: CASSRDRQETQYF

D: TRBD1
size: few
V: TRBV5-6
J: TRBJ1-5
DNA: TGTGCCAGCAGCCCTGGTAGAGGGACAGATGAGCCCCAGCATTTT
CDR3: CASSPGRGTDEPQHF

D: NA
size: few
V: TRBV5-1
J: TRBJ1-5
DNA: TGCGCCAGCAGAGAGGGCACATATAGCAATCAGCCCCAGCATTTT
CDR3: CASREGTYSNQPQHF

D: TRBD1
size: few
V: TRBV20-1
J: TRBJ2-5
DNA: TGCAGTGCGGCCGACAGGGTCGCCCAGTACTTC
CDR3: CSAADRVAQYF

D: TRBD2
size: NA
V: TRBV28
J: TRBJ2-3
DNA: TGTGCCAGCAGTTTTGGCTTTGCGGGGGAGAGGACAGATACGCAGTATTTT
CDR3: CASSFGFAGERTDTQYF